The rows below give T cell receptor beta chains drawn from one sample of a study of metastatic and nonmetastatic thyroid tumors. TCRdb re-called the PCR reads with MiXCR. Seen here are some 37,000 clones, around 20% observed once, and the top ten hold roughly 16%. Input material: blood. Every receptor here comes from a female donor with papillary thyroid cancer or a benign thyroid nodule (not recorded which). Some clones in this sample may be carry-over from other donors' samples. CDR3s include the opening cysteine and the closing phenylalanine or tryptophan. The D gene is left open where the match is weak. Only part of the rows carry a size: once, few, many, or a class if the clone is expanded.

clone size	V gene	J gene	D gene	CDR3 protein	CDR3 DNA
many	TRBV7-9	TRBJ2-1	TRBD2	CASSLMVSSGSEQFF	TGTGCCAGCAGCTTAATGGTATCTAGCGGGAGCGAGCAGTTCTTC
many	TRBV10-3	TRBJ2-5	TRBD1	CAISVDREGPGETQYF	TGTGCCATCAGTGTTGACAGGGAAGGCCCAGGGGAGACCCAGTACTTC
many	TRBV6-4	TRBJ2-3	TRBD2	CASMVLGGVDRGGRTDTQYF	TGTGCCAGCATGGTGCTTGGGGGGGTGGACCGAGGTGGGCGCACAGATACGCAGTATTTT
-	TRBV7-9	TRBJ1-1	-	CASSAQGLTEAFF	TGTGCCAGCAGCGCCCAGGGCCTCACTGAAGCTTTCTTT
once	TRBV11-3	TRBJ2-7	TRBD1	CASSPGTGGEQYF	TGTGCCAGCAGCCCGGGGACAGGAGGCGAGCAGTACTTC
many	TRBV18	TRBJ2-7	TRBD1	CASSQGTATPYEQYF	TGTGCCAGCTCACAGGGGACAGCGACCCCCTACGAGCAGTACTTC
-	TRBV28	TRBJ2-2	-	CASIGPNTGELFF	TGTGCCAGCATAGGTCCCAACACCGGTGAGCTGTTTTTT
once	TRBV11-1	TRBJ2-2	TRBD2	CASSSRGSLGGRASGELFF	TGTGCCAGCAGTTCAAGAGGTTCCCTGGGCGGGAGGGCCTCCGGGGAGCTGTTTTTT
many	TRBV12-3/TRBV12-4	TRBJ2-1	-	CASSLTQNEQFF	TGTGCCAGCAGTTTAACCCAGAATGAGCAGTTCTTC
-	TRBV4-2	TRBJ2-7	TRBD1	CASSQVQGASYEHYF	TGTGCCAGCAGCCAAGTGCAGGGGGCCTCCTACGAGCATTACTTC
medium-sized	TRBV12-3/TRBV12-4	TRBJ2-7	TRBD1	CASSLGTGTGEQYF	TGTGCCAGCAGTTTAGGGACAGGGACAGGAGAGCAGTACTTC
-	TRBV30	TRBJ2-7	-	CAWNRVAAYEQYF	TGTGCCTGGAATCGGGTAGCGGCCTACGAGCAGTACTTC
many	TRBV27	TRBJ1-4	-	CASSLSSRAHNEKLFF	TGTGCCAGCAGTTTATCTTCCAGGGCTCATAATGAAAAACTGTTTTTT
many	TRBV6-2/TRBV6-3	TRBJ2-5	TRBD2	CASRLAGAWETQYF	TGTGCCAGCAGATTAGCGGGAGCATGGGAGACCCAGTACTTC
-	TRBV27	TRBJ2-2	TRBD1	CASSSRDRVPGELFF	TGTGCCAGCAGTTCCCGGGACAGGGTCCCCGGGGAGCTGTTTTTT
once	TRBV20-1	TRBJ2-2	-	CSARLGGPGTVELFF	TGCAGTGCTAGATTGGGGGGGCCGGGGACCGTGGAGCTGTTTTTT
many	TRBV2	TRBJ1-3	-	CASSESGNTIYF	TGTGCCAGCAGTGAATCTGGAAACACCATATATTTT
many	TRBV20-1	TRBJ2-3	TRBD2	CSARGETSGRRKSWDTQYF	TGCAGTGCTAGGGGCGAGACTAGCGGGAGGCGTAAGAGTTGGGATACGCAGTATTTT
few	TRBV27	TRBJ1-1	-	CASRTRASNTEALF	TGTGCCAGCAGGACAAGGGCCTCGAACACTGAAGCTCTCTTT
-	TRBV6-1	TRBJ2-5	-	CASAYPPSTVQETQYF	TGTGCCAGCGCATACCCCCCATCGACAGTTCAGGAGACCCAGTACTTC